The 13 T cell receptor beta chains given below trace back to one sample, sequenced in a study of blood T cells in healthy people across ages. A second PCR of roughly 7 to 11 cycles used a sample-barcoded 5' primer and a J-beta primer mix. TCRdb fed the 5' RACE reads into MiXCR, producing one record per CDR3 protein. This table holds 780,000 or so distinct CDR3 sequences, 56% found once. Source material: blood. These receptors originate from a man in his forties in good health.

CDR3 nucleotide sequence: TGTGCCAGCAGCTGGACTAGGCCGCCTTACGAGCAGTACTTC. Translating it yields CASSWTRPPYEQYF. The genes are TRBV5-8 and TRBJ2-7; the match to TRBD2 covers 7 bases. Germline trimming cut 3 bases from V and 4 bases from J; bases unmatched to any gene: 7. Germline CDR1 reads SGHTS; CDR2 reads YDEGEE. The CDR3 is 14 amino acids.

CDR3 region: CASSLARGTHSYNEQFF. The CDR3 nucleotides read TGTGCCAGCAGCTTAGCGCGGGGAACCCACTCCTACAATGAGCAGTTCTTC. J is TRBJ2-1 and V is TRBV7-9; TRBD2 is a possible D gene (6 bases). Trimming cost V 0 bases and J 0 bases, with 12 bases left between them. Per germline, CDR1 SEHNR and CDR2 FQNEAQ (reference sequence). The CDR3 is 17 residues long.

V usage is TRBV27 and J usage is TRBJ1-5; the D is unclear. CDR3 length: 13 residues. V lost 0 bases and J 4 bases, leaving 4 bases between the germline ends. The germline V gene has CDR1 MNHEY and CDR2 SMNVEV (reference sequence). Here the CDR3 DNA reads TGTGCCAGCAGTTTATCATGGAATCAGCCCCAGCATTTT. Encoded protein: CASSLSWNQPQHF.

Only a few counts were recorded for this clonotype. The chain recombines TRBV7-7 with TRBJ2-3; 7 bases fit TRBD2. Trimming removed 5 bases from V and 3 bases from J; junction bases left unmatched: 11. Germline CDR1 and CDR2: SSHAT and FNYEAQ (reference sequence). This CDR3 is built from 16 residues. In nucleotides, the CDR3 is TGTGCCAGCAGCCCTGGCGGGAGTCTTTTGACAGATACGCAGTATTTT. It codes for CASSPGGSLLTDTQYF.

A remark on this clonotype: The junction departs from the called germline gene at one end, perhaps through a read error. The rearrangement joins TRBV20-1 to TRBJ1-1; no clear D. This CDR3 region has 14 residues. CDR1 and CDR2 (germline): DFQATT, SNEGSKA (reference sequence). DNA of the CDR3: TGCAGTGCTAGAGATGGGAGGTTTGCCACTGGAGCTTTCTTT. It encodes CSARDGRFATGAFF.

The genes are TRBV24-1 and TRBJ2-3; 12 bases align to TRBD2. Germline CDR1 and CDR2: KGHDR and SFDVKD. This CDR3 region has 16 residues. V dropped 11 bases and J dropped 2; count of bases not matched to a gene: 10. In DNA form, the CDR3 reads TGTGCCATCGCGCAACTAGCGGGAGGCCCCACAGATACGCAGTATTTT. This translates into CAIAQLAGGPTDTQYF.

This clonotype was counted between two and nine times. The chain joins TRBV6-6 to TRBJ1-5, with 7 positions matching TRBD1. CDR3 length: 13 amino acids. Germline V gene data show CDR1 as MNHNY and CDR2 as SVGAGI (reference sequence). V gave up 5 bases and J gave up 7 bases; unmatched junction bases: 5. The DNA for the CDR3 is TGTGCCAGCAGTCTGACAGGGAGCCAGCCCCAGCATTTT. It yields the protein CASSLTGSQPQHF.

V and J are TRBV29-1 and TRBJ2-7, with 8 bases matching TRBD1. The CDR3 is made up of 13 amino acids. Germline V gives CDR1 SQVTM, CDR2 ANQGSEA. V shed 4 bases, J shed 3 bases, and the junction held 5 bases outside the gene matches. This CDR3 is CSVVRDRFYEQYF. As DNA, the CDR3 is TGCAGCGTTGTGAGGGACAGGTTCTACGAGCAGTACTTC.

The rearrangement joins TRBV11-2 to TRBJ2-5; 11 nucleotides agree with TRBD2. There are 17 residues in the CDR3. In germline, CDR1 is SGHAT, CDR2 FQNNGV. The V segment lost 5 bases and the J segment 1 base; nucleotides outside the gene matches: 9. The CDR3 spells CASSTSGTSGFQETQYF. The CDR3 DNA reads TGTGCCAGCAGCACCAGCGGGACTAGCGGCTTCCAAGAGACCCAGTACTTC.

The rearrangement links TRBV6-5 to TRBJ2-1; D tentatively fits TRBD1 or TRBD2 (6 bases each). The CDR3 sequence is 14 residues long. Deletions cut 8 bases from V and 6 bases from J, with 17 bases between. Germline V gene sequence: CDR1 MNHEY, CDR2 SVGAGI. Here the CDR3 DNA reads TGTGCCAGCGAAGAGGGGGGCCTTGGCAATGAGCAGTTCTTC. It codes for CASEEGGLGNEQFF.

As concerns this clonotype: Sequence at one end of the junction differs from germline and may be a read error. V gene TRBV5-1 combines with J gene TRBJ2-1, with D perhaps TRBD1 or TRBD2 (5 bases each). Germline CDR1 reads SGHRS; CDR2 reads YFSETQ. The CDR3 consists of 16 residues. The CDR3 bases are TGCGCCAGCAGCCGGAACGGGGCAGGGTCCTACAAGGAGCAGTTCTTC. It yields the protein CASSRNGAGSYKEQFF.

The V and J genes are TRBV10-3 and TRBJ2-7; D call uncertain. The V end lost 0 bases, the J end lost 3 bases, and 3 bases lay between the germline ends. The CDR3 runs to 12 residues. Germline V gives CDR1 ENHRY, CDR2 SYGVKD. The CDR3 coding sequence is TGTGCCATCAGTGAGTCGAACTACGAGCAGTACTTC. Its protein product is CAISESNYEQYF.

This clonotype was recorded at least ten times. V and J are TRBV7-9 and TRBJ2-7; D may be TRBD2 (5 bases). V lost 4 bases and J lost 4, with 14 bases in between. Germline V CDR1 and CDR2: SEHNR, FQNEAQ (reference sequence). The CDR3 is 14 residues long. CDR3 bases: TGTGCCAGCAGCTCGCGGGCCACGGGGTACGAGCAGTACTTC. Its translation is CASSSRATGYEQYF.